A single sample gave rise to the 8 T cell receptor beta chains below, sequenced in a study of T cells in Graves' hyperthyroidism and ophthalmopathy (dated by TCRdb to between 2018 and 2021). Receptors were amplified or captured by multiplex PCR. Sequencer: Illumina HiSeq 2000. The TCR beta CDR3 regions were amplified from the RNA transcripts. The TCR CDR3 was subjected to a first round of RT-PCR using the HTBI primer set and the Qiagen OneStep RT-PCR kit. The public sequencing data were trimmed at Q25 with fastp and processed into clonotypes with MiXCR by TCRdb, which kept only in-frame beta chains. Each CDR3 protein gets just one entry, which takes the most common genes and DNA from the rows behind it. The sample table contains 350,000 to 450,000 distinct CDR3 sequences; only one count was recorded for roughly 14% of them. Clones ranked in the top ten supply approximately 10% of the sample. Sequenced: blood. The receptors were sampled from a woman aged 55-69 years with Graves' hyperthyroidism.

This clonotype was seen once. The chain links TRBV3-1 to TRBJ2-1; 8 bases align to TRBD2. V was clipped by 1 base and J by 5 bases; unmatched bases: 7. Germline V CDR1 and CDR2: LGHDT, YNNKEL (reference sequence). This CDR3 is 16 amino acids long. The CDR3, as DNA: TGTGCCAGCAGCCAAGGTGAACTAGCGGCGGACAATGAGCAGTTCTTC. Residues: CASSQGELAADNEQFF.

CDR3 amino acids: CAIRDSLTGELFF. CDR3 nucleotide sequence: TGTGCCATCCGGGACAGTTTGACCGGGGAGCTGTTTTTT. This chain connects TRBV10-3 to TRBJ2-2, with 7 bases fitting TRBD1. V shed 8 bases and J 5 bases; nucleotides not matched to a gene: 5. The CDR3 totals 13 residues. CDR1 ENHRY and CDR2 SYGVKD come from the germline V gene.

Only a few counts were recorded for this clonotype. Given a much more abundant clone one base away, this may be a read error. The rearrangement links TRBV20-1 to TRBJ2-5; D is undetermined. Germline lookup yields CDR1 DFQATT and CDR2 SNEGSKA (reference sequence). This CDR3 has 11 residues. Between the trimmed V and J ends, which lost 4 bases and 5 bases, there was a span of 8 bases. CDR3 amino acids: CSANVGETQYF. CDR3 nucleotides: TGCAGTGCTAACGTGGGGGAGACCCAGTACTTC.

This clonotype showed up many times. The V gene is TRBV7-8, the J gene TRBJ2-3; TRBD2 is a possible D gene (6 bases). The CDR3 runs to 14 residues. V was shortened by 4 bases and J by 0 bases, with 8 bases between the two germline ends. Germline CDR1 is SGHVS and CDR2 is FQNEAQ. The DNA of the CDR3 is TGTGCCAGCAGCTCTAGCGAGAGCACAGATACGCAGTATTTT. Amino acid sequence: CASSSSESTDTQYF.

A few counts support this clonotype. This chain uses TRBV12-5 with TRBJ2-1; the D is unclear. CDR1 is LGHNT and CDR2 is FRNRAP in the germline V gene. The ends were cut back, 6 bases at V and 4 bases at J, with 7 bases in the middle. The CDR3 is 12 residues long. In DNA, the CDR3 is TGTGCTAGTGGACCGGCGTACAATGAGCAGTTCTTC. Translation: CASGPAYNEQFF.

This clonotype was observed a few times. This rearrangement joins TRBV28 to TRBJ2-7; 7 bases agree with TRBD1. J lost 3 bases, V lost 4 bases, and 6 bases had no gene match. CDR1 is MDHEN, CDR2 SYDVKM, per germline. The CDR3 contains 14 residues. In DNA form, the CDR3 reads TGTGCCAGCAGTTCATCAGGACAGGTCTACGAGCAGTACTTC. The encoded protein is CASSSSGQVYEQYF.

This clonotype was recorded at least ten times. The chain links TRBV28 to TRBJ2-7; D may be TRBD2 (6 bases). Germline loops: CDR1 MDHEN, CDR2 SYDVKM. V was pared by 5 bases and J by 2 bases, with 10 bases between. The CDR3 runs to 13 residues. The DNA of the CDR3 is TGTGCCAGCAGTGGTGGGAGGACCTACGAGCAGTACTTC. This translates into CASSGGRTYEQYF.

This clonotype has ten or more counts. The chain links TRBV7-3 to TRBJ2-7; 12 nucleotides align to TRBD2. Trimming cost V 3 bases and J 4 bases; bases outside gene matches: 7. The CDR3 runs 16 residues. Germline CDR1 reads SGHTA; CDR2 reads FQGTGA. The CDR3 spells CASSFGLAGRWYEQYF. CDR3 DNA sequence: TGTGCCAGCAGCTTCGGACTAGCGGGACGTTGGTACGAGCAGTACTTC.